The next 32 T cell receptor beta chains were all read from a single sample in a study of blood T cell repertoires in COVID-19. Measured with immunoSEQ multiplex PCR; TCRdb has only the in-frame clones, and not every one. The sample holds fewer than 350,000 clones; 86% are singletons and the top ten take around 4.4%. Sequenced: PBMCs or T cells enriched from blood (not recorded which). These TCRs come from a woman aged 35 to 49 with acute COVID-19.

The gene calls are TRBV7-3 and TRBJ1-2; a weak D match, TRBD1 (5 bases). The V and J ends lost 3 bases and 3 bases respectively, with 8 bases between them. This CDR3 has 13 amino acids. Per the germline V gene, CDR1 is SGHTA and CDR2 is FQGTGA. The CDR3 is CASSLTVDYGYTF. The CDR3 DNA reads TGTGCCAGCAGCTTGACAGTAGACTATGGCTACACCTTC. The complete variable domain, with remaining parts taken from reference TRBV7-3 and TRBJ1-2, reads GAGVSQTPSNKVTEKGKYVELRCDPISGHTALYWYRQSLGQGPEFLIYFQGTGAADDSGLPNDRFFAVRPEGSVSTLKIQRTERGDSAVYLCASSLTVDYGYTFGSGTRLTVV.

This clone was seen more than once but under ten times. The chain carries TRBV19 and TRBJ1-1, with D tentatively TRBD1 (6 bases). Trimming pared 3 bases from V and 4 bases from J, leaving 15 bases between. There are 15 residues in the CDR3. Germline CDR1 is LNHDA and CDR2 is SQIVND (reference sequence). The CDR3 here is CASSISGTLSTEAFF. The CDR3 region has the DNA TGTGCCAGTAGTATTTCAGGGACACTAAGCACTGAAGCTTTCTTT.

A few counts support this clone. The chain joins TRBV7-3 to TRBJ2-1; a weak D match, TRBD2 (6 bases). The CDR3 is made up of 14 amino acids. CDR1 is SGHTA, CDR2 FQGTGA, per germline. The V and J ends lost 5 bases and 2 bases respectively, with 10 bases between them. CDR3 sequence: CASSIGTAYNEQFF. CDR3 nucleotide sequence: TGTGCCAGCAGCATCGGGACTGCCTACAATGAGCAGTTCTTC.

This clone was recorded a few times. This sequence joins TRBV28 and TRBJ1-4; maybe TRBD1 (6 bases). The CDR3 length is 15 residues. Trimming pared 4 bases from V and 0 bases from J, leaving 9 bases between. Germline lookup yields CDR1 MDHEN and CDR2 SYDVKM. The CDR3 bases are TGTGCCAGCAGTTCCCGGACAGCAACTAATGAAAAACTGTTTTTT. This sequence encodes CASSSRTATNEKLFF.

The CDR3 sequence: CASSSADRASTEAFF. For the CDR3, the DNA is TGTGCCAGCAGTTCCGCTGACAGGGCAAGCACTGAAGCTTTCTTT. The chain carries TRBV27 and TRBJ1-1, with 7 nucleotides matching TRBD1. The CDR3 is made up of 15 amino acids. CDR1 and CDR2 from the germline V gene are MNHEY and SMNVEV (reference sequence). V dropped 4 bases and J dropped 4; count of bases not matched to a gene: 9.

This chain connects TRBV3-1 (or the pseudogene TRBV3-2) to TRBJ2-7, with D tentatively TRBD2 (7 bases). Germline loops: CDR1 LGHDT, CDR2 YNNKEL (reference sequence). The CDR3 contains 13 residues. Trimming pared 4 bases from V and 7 bases from J, leaving 14 bases between. The CDR3 nucleotides are TGTGCCAGCAGCCCGGGGGGCCCAAGGGAGCAGTACTTC. It codes for CASSPGGPREQYF.

The gene calls are TRBV19 and TRBJ2-7, with D perhaps matching TRBD2 (5 bases). V was shortened by 4 bases and J by 1 base, with 14 bases between the two germline ends. The CDR3 contains 15 residues. Germline CDR1 and CDR2: LNHDA and SQIVND (reference sequence). Here the CDR3 DNA reads TGTGCCAGTAGTAGAGAGGGTAGAGGTTCCTACGAGCAGTACTTC. Its translation is CASSREGRGSYEQYF.

The chain joins TRBV6-1 to TRBJ2-5; D gene uncertain. V shed 2 bases and J shed 5 bases, with 12 bases lying between them. This CDR3 has 14 amino acids. The germline V gene has CDR1 MNHNS and CDR2 SASEGT. The CDR3 loop reads CASSERSSRETQYF. The DNA for the CDR3 is TGTGCCAGCAGTGAAAGGTCCTCGAGGGAGACCCAGTACTTC.

This clone showed up just a few times. Additional DNA sequences in this sample encode the identical CDR3. The chain combines TRBV5-1 with TRBJ2-1, with D tentatively TRBD2 (5 bases). Germline V gene data show CDR1 as SGHRS and CDR2 as YFSETQ. V lost 4 bases to trimming and J lost 2 bases, with 10 bases between them. The CDR3 covers 14 residues. In DNA form, the CDR3 reads TGCGCCAGCAGCCCGGACTCCCCCTACAATGAGCAGTTCTTC. It specifies CASSPDSPYNEQFF.

The chain links TRBV27 to TRBJ1-4, with D tentatively TRBD1 (5 bases). This CDR3 spans 14 amino acids. The V end was cut by 4 bases, the J end by 8 bases, with 14 bases between. Germline-derived CDR1 and CDR2 are MNHEY and SMNVEV (reference sequence). The CDR3 DNA reads as TGTGCCAGCAGTTCGGGAGGGCCAGGGGAAAAACTGTTTTTT. Translated, it gives CASSSGGPGEKLFF.

The J gene is TRBJ2-1, the V gene TRBV4-2, with 7 nucleotides matching TRBD2. Germline V CDR1 and CDR2: LGHNA, YNFKEQ. This CDR3 has 18 residues. V trimming: 1 base; J trimming: 6 bases; junction bases outside the gene matches: 15. In DNA, the CDR3 is TGTGCCAGCAGCCAAGGGATAAGTCGCCTAGCGGTATCCAATGAGCAGTTCTTC. Its protein is CASSQGISRLAVSNEQFF.

The rearrangement joins TRBV4-3 to TRBJ2-7; 7 bases fit TRBD2. The CDR3 consists of 14 residues. Germline values: CDR1 LGHNA, CDR2 YSLEER. V gave up 1 base and J gave up 3 bases; unmatched junction bases: 3. DNA of the CDR3: TGCGCCAGCAGCCAAGCTGGGGGGGGCTACGAGCAGTACTTC. Translated, it gives CASSQAGGGYEQYF.

The V call is TRBV5-4, the J call TRBJ2-7; 9 bases agree with TRBD2. This CDR3 has 15 residues. Germline CDR1 and CDR2: SGHNT and YYREEE (reference sequence). V was pared by 4 bases and J by 2 bases, with 7 bases of the junction left unmatched. In DNA, the CDR3 is TGTGCCAGCAGCCCGGGACTAGCCGGAACCTACGAGCAGTACTTC. It encodes CASSPGLAGTYEQYF. Complete variable domain (other parts from reference TRBV5-4 and TRBJ2-7): ETGVTQSPTHLIKTRGQQVTLRCSSQSGHNTVSWYQQALGQGPQFIFQYYREEENGRGNFPPRFSGLQFPNYSSELNVNALELDDSALYLCASSPGLAGTYEQYFGPGTRLTVT.

V is TRBV5-4 and J is TRBJ2-1; 9 bases are shared with TRBD1. V trimming: 1 base; J trimming: 6 bases; junction bases outside the gene matches: 20. Per germline, CDR1 SGHNT and CDR2 YYREEE (reference sequence). The CDR3 loop spans 20 amino acids. CDR3 DNA: TGTGCCAGCAGCTTGTCACGCCAACACCCAGGGACAGGGCTGTTCAATGAGCAGTTCTTC. Protein: CASSLSRQHPGTGLFNEQFF.

The chain recombines TRBV7-9 with TRBJ1-4, with 7 bases that match TRBD1. CDR1 is SEHNR and CDR2 is FQNEAQ in the germline V gene (reference sequence). V trimming: 5 bases; J trimming: 4 bases; junction bases outside the gene matches: 7. This CDR3 comprises 15 residues. The CDR3 DNA is TGTGCCAGCAGCCTGGGACAGACTTATAATGAAAAACTGTTTTTT. Translated: CASSLGQTYNEKLFF.

This chain links TRBV2 with TRBJ1-4; no firm D call. The V end was cut by 3 bases, the J end by 4 bases, with 6 bases between. Germline lookup yields CDR1 SNHLY and CDR2 FYNNEI. This CDR3 is built from 13 residues. CDR3 sequence reads: CASSDTGNEKLFF. CDR3 nucleotide sequence: TGTGCCAGCAGTGACACCGGTAATGAAAAACTGTTTTTT.

This clone was seen only once. The chain couples TRBV6-5 to TRBJ1-2; TRBD1 agrees at 7 bases. J gave up 2 bases and V 2 bases, and 5 bases lay outside the gene matches. The CDR3 totals 15 residues. CDR1 is MNHEY, CDR2 SVGAGI, per germline. The CDR3 DNA follows: TGTGCCAGCAGTTACCAGGGGGGAAGGAACTATGGCTACACCTTC. It is translated as CASSYQGGRNYGYTF.

The chain employs TRBV6-5 and TRBJ1-2, with 7 bases lining up with TRBD1. CDR3 length equals 14 residues. Germline CDR1 and CDR2: MNHEY and SVGAGI. V shed 0 bases and J 4 bases; nucleotides not matched to a gene: 2. In DNA form, the CDR3 reads TGTGCCAGCAGTTACTCACAGGGGCCCTATGGCTACACCTTC. Its protein is CASSYSQGPYGYTF.

This clone came up a few times. This chain links TRBV7-9 with TRBJ1-1, with TRBD1 matching 7 bases. This CDR3 spans 16 amino acids. CDR1 and CDR2 from the germline V gene are SEHNR and FQNEAQ (reference sequence). V dropped 5 bases and J dropped 7; count of bases not matched to a gene: 16. CDR3: CASSLSSDRAQIEAFF. The DNA for the CDR3 is TGTGCCAGCAGCCTATCTAGCGACAGGGCCCAAATTGAAGCTTTCTTT.

The gene calls are TRBV18 and TRBJ2-7; 10 bases map to TRBD1. After removal of 3 bases from V and 2 bases from J, the junction contained 4 bases not matched to a gene. The CDR3 loop spans 15 amino acids. The V gene's germline CDR1 is KGHSH and CDR2 LQKENI. This CDR3 reads CASSPQGQGTYEQYF. In nucleotides, the CDR3 is TGTGCCAGCTCACCGCAGGGACAGGGGACCTACGAGCAGTACTTC.

V is TRBV18 and J is TRBJ2-1; 10 positions agree with TRBD2. CDR1 is KGHSH, CDR2 LQKENI, per germline. The CDR3 extends over 16 amino acids. Trimming took 0 bases from V and 8 from J; bases not matched to a gene: 7. CDR3 coding DNA: TGTGCCAGCTCACCACCCCGGCTAGCGGGAGCGGATGAGCAGTTCTTC. It encodes CASSPPRLAGADEQFF.

The chain links TRBV12-5 to TRBJ1-2; D unclear. V dropped 7 bases and J dropped 0 bases, with 15 bases sitting between them. The CDR3 extends over 15 amino acids. Germline CDR1 and CDR2: LGHNT and FRNRAP. The CDR3 protein is CASAHHVETNYGYTF. CDR3 bases: TGTGCTAGTGCCCACCATGTAGAGACTAACTATGGCTACACCTTC.

This clone was seen more than once but under ten times. CDR3 bases: TGTGCCAGCAGTTGGGAGACAGGAATTTCTGGAAACACCATATATTTT. As protein: CASSWETGISGNTIYF. The V and J genes are TRBV6-6 and TRBJ1-3, with D possibly being TRBD1 (6 bases). Germline V gene lookup returns CDR1 MNHNY and CDR2 SVGAGI (reference sequence). Deletions cut 4 bases from V and 1 base from J, with 14 bases between. This CDR3 region has 16 residues.

This rearrangement joins TRBV7-8 to TRBJ2-2; TRBD2 matches at 11 bases. Trimming at V came to 5 bases and at J to 7 bases, leaving 9 bases not matched to a gene. Looked up from germline, CDR1 is SGHVS and CDR2 is FQNEAQ. This CDR3 has 16 residues. The CDR3 here is CASSLKGLAASGELFF. DNA of the CDR3: TGTGCCAGCAGCCTGAAGGGACTAGCGGCTAGCGGGGAGCTGTTTTTT.

This clone was observed a handful of times. The J gene is TRBJ2-3, the V gene TRBV10-3; possibly TRBD1 for D (6 bases). Germline V gene data show CDR1 as ENHRY and CDR2 as SYGVKD. The CDR3 loop spans 12 amino acids. The germline V and J ends were trimmed by 7 bases and 3 bases, with 8 bases remaining between them. The CDR3 loop is CAINQGTDTQYF. For the CDR3, the DNA is TGTGCCATCAATCAGGGGACAGATACGCAGTATTTT.

The chain combines TRBV11-2 with TRBJ2-5, with TRBD2 matching 9 bases. J was trimmed by 5 bases and V by 0 bases; bases with no gene match: 10. Germline V gives CDR1 SGHAT, CDR2 FQNNGV. The CDR3 loop spans 17 amino acids. The CDR3 DNA follows: TGTGCCAGCAGCTTAGAGGCTAGCGGGAAGCCCCATGAGACCCAGTACTTC. Its protein is CASSLEASGKPHETQYF.

J is TRBJ1-3 and V is TRBV7-9; D is possibly TRBD1 (6 bases). V lost 4 bases and J lost 0, with 13 bases in between. Germline values: CDR1 SEHNR, CDR2 FQNEAQ (reference sequence). CDR3 size: 16 residues. The CDR3 region has the DNA TGTGCCAGCAGCTATTTGAGACAGGTCTCTGGAAACACCATATATTTT. Its translation is CASSYLRQVSGNTIYF.

The genes are TRBV21-1 and TRBJ1-5. TRBV21-1 represents a pseudogene. CDR3 length: 15 amino acids. The CDR3 loop reads CASSKSHLGGQPQHF. DNA of the CDR3: TGTGCCAGCAGCAAAAGCCACTTGGGGGGACAGCCCCAGCATTTT.

The chain links TRBV3-1 (or the pseudogene TRBV3-2) to TRBJ2-1, with 9 nucleotides matching TRBD2. With V trimmed by 2 bases and J by 2 bases, 4 bases remained unmatched. CDR1 LGHDT and CDR2 YNNKEL come from the germline V gene (reference sequence). The CDR3 totals 16 residues. The DNA for the CDR3 is TGTGCCAGCAGCCAATCGGGACTAGCACCCTACAATGAGCAGTTCTTC. It specifies CASSQSGLAPYNEQFF.

The V gene is TRBV7-2, the J gene TRBJ2-5; tentative D call: TRBD2 (5 bases). The CDR3 covers 14 residues. CDR1 SGHTA and CDR2 FQGNSA come from the germline V gene. Trimming cost V 6 bases and J 2 bases, with 13 bases left between them. DNA for the CDR3: TGTGCCAGCAGTCAAGGGAGTTCTCAAGAGACCCAGTACTTC. It translates to CASSQGSSQETQYF.

The rearrangement links TRBV6-5 to TRBJ2-7, with TRBD1 as a possible D gene (6 bases). Trimming left V 5 bases short and J 6 bases short, with 17 bases between. Germline V gene lookup returns CDR1 MNHEY and CDR2 SVGAGI. CDR3 size: 14 residues. The CDR3, as DNA: TGTGCCAGCAGTCCCAACGGACAGTCCCGCGAGCAGTACTTC. It encodes CASSPNGQSREQYF.

The chain carries TRBV14 and TRBJ2-3, with TRBD2 matching 10 bases. Per the germline V gene, CDR1 is SGHDN and CDR2 is FVKESK. The CDR3 spans 18 residues. V gave up 1 base and J gave up 8 bases; unmatched junction bases: 15. Here the CDR3 reads CASSQGFLLAGVPRTQYF. DNA of the CDR3: TGTGCCAGCAGCCAAGGTTTCCTCCTAGCGGGAGTACCGCGTACGCAGTATTTT.